Listed here are 20 T cell receptor beta chains from one sample, sequenced in a study of CD8 T cells in Susac syndrome. After extraction with the RNeasy kit, roughly 0.5 to 1 ug of the RNA was reverse transcribed using random hexamers. MiXCR, applied by TCRdb to the immunoSEQ multiplex PCR reads, yields one record per CDR3 protein. The sample consists of about 150,000 distinct CDR3 sequences, around 95% of them appearing once. Sequencing was done on a sample of CD8+ T cells from PBMCs. Every receptor here comes from a human donor with multiple sclerosis.

The rearrangement uses TRBV13 and TRBJ1-2, with 7 bases lining up with TRBD1. The V gene end was trimmed by 0 bases and the J gene end by 2 bases; junction bases not matched to a gene: 3. The CDR3 totals 15 residues. CDR1 is PRHDT and CDR2 is FYEKMQ in the germline V gene (reference sequence). The chain's CDR3 is CASSLGGRGNYGYTF. The CDR3 coding sequence is TGTGCCAGCAGCTTAGGGGGCAGGGGGAACTATGGCTACACCTTC.

This sequence joins TRBV29-1 and TRBJ2-3; D unclear. There are 13 residues in the CDR3. V lost 2 bases and J lost 5, with 11 bases in between. CDR1 SQVTM and CDR2 ANQGSEA come from the germline V gene. CDR3 region: CSVESGWGDTQYF. The CDR3 DNA is TGCAGCGTTGAATCCGGTTGGGGAGATACGCAGTATTTT.

The J gene is TRBJ1-6, the V gene TRBV27; D perhaps matches TRBD1 (6 bases). There are 15 residues in the CDR3. The V and J ends lost 7 bases and 8 bases respectively, with 18 bases between them. Per the germline V gene, CDR1 is MNHEY and CDR2 is SMNVEV (reference sequence). CDR3 amino acids: CASKPGGDEYSPLHF. CDR3 DNA sequence: TGTGCCAGCAAGCCCGGGGGCGATGAGTATTCACCCCTCCACTTT.

The CDR3 here is CASSPQVRETQYF. As DNA, the CDR3 is TGTGCCAGCAGTCCGCAGGTTCGGGAGACCCAGTACTTC. The chain joins TRBV12-3 or TRBV12-4 to TRBJ2-5, with D uncertain. Trimming left V 5 bases short and J 5 bases short, with 12 bases between. The CDR3 runs to 13 residues.

This rearrangement joins TRBV13 to TRBJ1-6, with D possibly matching TRBD1 (6 bases). CDR1 is PRHDT and CDR2 is FYEKMQ in the germline V gene (reference sequence). Trimming removed 2 bases from V and 0 bases from J, with 11 bases in between. The CDR3 extends over 17 amino acids. The CDR3 region has the DNA TGTGCCAGCAGCTTAAGGGACAAAAGCTCCTATAATTCACCCCTCCACTTT. It yields the protein CASSLRDKSSYNSPLHF.

The V and J genes are TRBV29-1 and TRBJ1-2, with D tentatively TRBD1 (6 bases). The germline V gene encodes CDR1 SQVTM and CDR2 ANQGSEA. Between the trimmed V and J ends, which lost 3 bases and 8 bases, there was a span of 16 bases. The CDR3 has 13 amino acids. The CDR3 region has the DNA TGCAGCGTTGAGGGGCGCGGGACATACGGCTACACCTTC. It specifies CSVEGRGTYGYTF.

This rearrangement joins TRBV29-1 to TRBJ2-2, with unresolved D. The CDR3 extends over 13 amino acids. V was shortened by 2 bases and J by 1 base, with 5 bases between the two germline ends. Germline V lookup: CDR1 SQVTM, CDR2 ANQGSEA. CDR3 sequence reads: CSVEWVNTGELFF. The CDR3 DNA follows: TGCAGCGTTGAATGGGTGAACACCGGGGAGCTGTTTTTT.

A word on this clonotype: Compared with germline, one end of the junction differs, possibly owing to a read error. This chain links TRBV4-1 with TRBJ1-6, with D perhaps matching TRBD1 (5 bases). Germline V lookup: CDR1 MGHRA, CDR2 YSYEKL. This CDR3 has 14 residues. The CDR3 bases are TGCGCCAGCAGCGAAGAAACAGGCTATTCACCCCTCCACTTT. This gives the protein CASSEETGYSPLHF.

J is TRBJ2-5 and V is TRBV3-1; a weak D match, TRBD1 (5 bases). The CDR3 extends over 15 amino acids. Germline values: CDR1 LGHDT, CDR2 YNNKEL (reference sequence). Trimming left V 3 bases short and J 3 bases short, with 14 bases between. CDR3 amino acids: CASSQTILGEETQYF. CDR3 nucleotides: TGTGCCAGCAGCCAGACGATTCTAGGGGAAGAGACCCAGTACTTC.

The chain joins TRBV27 to TRBJ2-7; 7 bases are a match to TRBD1. CDR1 is MNHEY and CDR2 is SMNVEV in the germline V gene (reference sequence). The CDR3 is made up of 13 amino acids. J lost 3 bases, V lost 3 bases, and 2 bases had no gene match. The CDR3 DNA follows: TGTGCCAGCAGTTTTGCAGGGGGCTACGAGCAGTACGTC. Residues: CASSFAGGYEQYV.

The rearrangement joins TRBV5-1 to TRBJ2-2; TRBD2 agrees at 8 bases. The CDR3 has 16 amino acids. V gave up 6 bases and J gave up 3 bases; unmatched junction bases: 10. Germline V gene sequence: CDR1 SGHRS, CDR2 YFSETQ. The DNA of the CDR3 is TGCGCCAGCACCACGAGAGCGGGGGCCCACACCGGGGAGCTGTTTTTT. Protein: CASTTRAGAHTGELFF.

The rearrangement links TRBV15 to TRBJ2-7, with a possible D match to TRBD1 (6 bases). The V end lost 2 bases, the J end lost 0 bases, and 11 bases lay between the germline ends. The CDR3 loop spans 15 amino acids. In germline, CDR1 is LNHNV, CDR2 YYDKDF (reference sequence). The DNA of the CDR3 is TGTGCCACCAGCAGAACGACAGGAAGCTCCTACGAGCAGTACTTC. This gives the protein CATSRTTGSSYEQYF.

This chain joins TRBV2 and TRBJ2-5; 7 nucleotides align to TRBD1. This CDR3 is 16 amino acids long. Germline loops: CDR1 SNHLY, CDR2 FYNNEI. V was pared by 3 bases and J by 1 base, with 8 bases of the junction left unmatched. The chain's CDR3 is CASSDQIRDSQETQYF. The CDR3, as DNA: TGTGCCAGCAGTGATCAGATCCGGGACAGCCAAGAGACCCAGTACTTC. Drawing the rest from reference TRBV2 and TRBJ2-5, the complete variable domain is EPEVTQTPSHQVTQMGQEVILRCVPISNHLYFYWYRQILGQKVEFLVSFYNNEISEKSEIFDDQFSVERPDGSNFTLKIRSTKLEDSAMYFCASSDQIRDSQETQYFGPGTRLLVL.

V and J are TRBV29-1 and TRBJ2-7; 8 nucleotides match TRBD2. CDR3 length: 13 amino acids. CDR1 is SQVTM, CDR2 ANQGSEA, per germline. J lost 5 bases, V lost 4 bases, and 7 bases had no gene match. The CDR3 here is CSVGRGGLNEQYF. In DNA, the CDR3 is TGCAGCGTTGGACGGGGGGGCCTGAACGAGCAGTACTTC.

The V call is TRBV13, the J call TRBJ2-7, with TRBD1 as a possible D gene (5 bases). The CDR3 is 14 amino acids. Deletions cut 4 bases from V and 3 bases from J, with 13 bases between. Germline V lookup: CDR1 PRHDT, CDR2 FYEKMQ (reference sequence). CDR3: CASSSSAGYYEQYF. In DNA, the CDR3 is TGTGCCAGCAGCTCGTCGGCAGGGTACTACGAGCAGTACTTC.

The chain carries TRBV29-1 and TRBJ1-1; a weak D match, TRBD1 (5 bases). Germline CDR1 SQVTM, CDR2 ANQGSEA. The CDR3 contains 15 residues. With 0 bases removed from V and 4 bases from J, the gap between germline ends came to 15 bases. The CDR3 DNA follows: TGCAGCGTTGAAGATCACCGGGGCGGGAGCACTGAAGCTTTCTTT. It yields the protein CSVEDHRGGSTEAFF.

The chain recombines TRBV5-1 with TRBJ2-1; TRBD1 matches at 9 bases. This CDR3 is 14 amino acids long. J was trimmed by 5 bases and V by 6 bases; bases with no gene match: 6. The germline V gene encodes CDR1 SGHRS and CDR2 YFSETQ. CDR3 amino acids: CASKSTGGNNEQFF. In nucleotides, the CDR3 is TGCGCCAGCAAATCGACAGGGGGAAACAATGAGCAGTTCTTC.

The genes are TRBV12-3 or TRBV12-4 and TRBJ2-7, with D perhaps matching TRBD1 or TRBD2 (6 bases each). V lost 5 bases and J lost 6, with 14 bases in between. The CDR3 contains 13 residues. The CDR3: CASSPGAGAEQYV. As DNA, the CDR3 is TGTGCCAGCAGTCCGGGAGCAGGGGCCGAGCAGTACGTC.

The chain employs TRBV6-4 and TRBJ2-5, with D uncertain. Germline CDR1 is MRHNA and CDR2 is SNTAGT. The germline V and J ends were trimmed by 8 bases and 3 bases, with 10 bases remaining between them. The CDR3 has 12 amino acids. CDR3 protein: CASRSAEETQYF. DNA of the CDR3: TGTGCCAGCCGATCAGCAGAAGAGACCCAGTACTTC.

The gene calls are TRBV27 and TRBJ2-4, with 9 bases identical to TRBD1. V gave up 5 bases and J gave up 14 bases; unmatched junction bases: 4. Germline CDR1 MNHEY, CDR2 SMNVEV (reference sequence). The CDR3 extends over 11 amino acids. For the CDR3, the DNA is TGTGCCAGCAGTGCCGGGACAGGGAAGTACTTC. Translation gives CASSAGTGKYF.